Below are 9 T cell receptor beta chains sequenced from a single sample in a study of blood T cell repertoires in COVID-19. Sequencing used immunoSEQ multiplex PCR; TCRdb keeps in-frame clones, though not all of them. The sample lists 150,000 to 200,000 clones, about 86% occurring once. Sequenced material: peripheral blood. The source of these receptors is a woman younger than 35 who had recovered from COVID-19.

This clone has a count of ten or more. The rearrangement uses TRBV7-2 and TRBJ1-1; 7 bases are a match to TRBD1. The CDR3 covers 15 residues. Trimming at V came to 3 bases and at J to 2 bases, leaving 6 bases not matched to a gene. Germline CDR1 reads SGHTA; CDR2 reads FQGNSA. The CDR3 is CASSFQQGRNTEAFF. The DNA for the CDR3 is TGTGCCAGCAGCTTTCAACAGGGGAGAAACACTGAAGCTTTCTTT. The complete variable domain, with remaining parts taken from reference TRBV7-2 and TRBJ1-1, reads GAGVSQSPSNKVTEKGKDVELRCDPISGHTALYWYRQSLGQGLEFLIYFQGNSAPDKSGLPSDRFSAERTGGSVSTLTIQRTQQEDSAVYLCASSFQQGRNTEAFFGQGTRLTVV.

DNA for the CDR3: TGCGCCAGCAGCTCCACAGGGGGCCAAGAGACCCAGTACTTC. As protein: CASSSTGGQETQYF. V is TRBV5-1 and J is TRBJ2-5; TRBD1 agrees at 8 bases. Germline CDR1 is SGHRS and CDR2 is YFSETQ. The CDR3 sequence is 14 residues long. Trimming cost V 3 bases and J 1 base; bases outside gene matches: 2.

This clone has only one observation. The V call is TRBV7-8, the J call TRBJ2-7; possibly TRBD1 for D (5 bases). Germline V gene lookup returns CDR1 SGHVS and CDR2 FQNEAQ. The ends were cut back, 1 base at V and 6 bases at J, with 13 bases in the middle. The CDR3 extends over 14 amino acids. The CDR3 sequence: CASSLVEGAGEQYV. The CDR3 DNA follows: TGTGCCAGCAGCTTAGTAGAAGGGGCAGGCGAGCAGTACGTC.

CDR3 coding DNA: TGTGCCAGCAGCTCCCCTTCGGGTAGCGGGCACTACAATGAGCAGTTCTTC. It is translated as CASSSPSGSGHYNEQFF. The V and J genes are TRBV5-6 and TRBJ2-1; the match to TRBD2 covers 7 bases. The germline V gene encodes CDR1 SGHDT and CDR2 YYEEEE. Trimming cost V 3 bases and J 3 bases; bases outside gene matches: 12. This CDR3 has 17 amino acids.

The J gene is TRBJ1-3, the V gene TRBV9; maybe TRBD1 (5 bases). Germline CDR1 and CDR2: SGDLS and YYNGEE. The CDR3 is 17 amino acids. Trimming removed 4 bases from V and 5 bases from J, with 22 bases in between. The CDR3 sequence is CASSIQLSDGGRNTIYF. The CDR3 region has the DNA TGTGCCAGCAGCATACAATTATCGGACGGGGGTCGAAACACCATATATTTT.

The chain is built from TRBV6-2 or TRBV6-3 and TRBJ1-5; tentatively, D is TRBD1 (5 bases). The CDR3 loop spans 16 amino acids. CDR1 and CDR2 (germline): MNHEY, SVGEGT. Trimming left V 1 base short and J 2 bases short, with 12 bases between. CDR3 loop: CASSYYDRMGNQPQHF. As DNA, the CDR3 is TGTGCCAGCAGTTACTATGACAGAATGGGCAATCAGCCCCAGCATTTT.

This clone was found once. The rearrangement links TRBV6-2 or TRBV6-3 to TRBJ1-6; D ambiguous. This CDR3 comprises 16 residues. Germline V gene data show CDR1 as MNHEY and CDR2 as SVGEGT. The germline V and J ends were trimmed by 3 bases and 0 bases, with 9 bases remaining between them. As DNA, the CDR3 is TGTGCCAGCAGTTATTATGGGAGCTCCTATAATTCACCCCTCCACTTT. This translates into CASSYYGSSYNSPLHF.

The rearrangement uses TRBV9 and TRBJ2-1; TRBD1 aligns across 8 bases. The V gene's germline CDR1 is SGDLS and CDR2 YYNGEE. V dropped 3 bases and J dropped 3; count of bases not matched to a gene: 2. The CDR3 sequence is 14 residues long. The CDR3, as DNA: TGTGCCAGCAGCGCAGGGGGCGACTACAATGAGCAGTTCTTC. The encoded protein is CASSAGGDYNEQFF.

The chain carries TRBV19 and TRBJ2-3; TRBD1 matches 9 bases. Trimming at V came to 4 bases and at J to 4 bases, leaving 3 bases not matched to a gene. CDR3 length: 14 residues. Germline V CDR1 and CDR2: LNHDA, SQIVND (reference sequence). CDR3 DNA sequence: TGTGCCAGTAGTAAGGACAGGGGATCAGATACGCAGTATTTT. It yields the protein CASSKDRGSDTQYF.